Listed below are T cell receptor beta chains from one sample, sequenced in a study of blood T cell repertoires in COVID-19. The method was immunoSEQ multiplex PCR; TCRdb's version includes in-frame clones alone and lacks a portion of them. The table includes 95,000 to 120,000 clones, around 85% detected once. The sample comprised peripheral blood. The receptors here all came from a human donor in a cohort sampled during active COVID-19. The CDR3 runs from the conserved cysteine through the conserved F or W. A D gene is named only where the DNA matches it firmly. Only part of the rows carry a size: once, few, many, or a class if the clone is expanded.

D	V	J	size	DNA	CDR3
NA	TRBV6-5	TRBJ2-3	NA	TGTGCCAGCAGCCCCGGGACTCTCGGCGGATATACGCAGTATTTT	CASSPGTLGGYTQYF
TRBD1	TRBV5-5	TRBJ1-1	few	TGTGCCAGCAGCTTGGTGGACAGGGTGAATGTTTTCTTT	CASSLVDRVNVFF
TRBD2	TRBV7-3	TRBJ2-1	NA	TGTGCCAGCAGCTACCAGCGGGGGGAAGACAATGAGCAGTTCTTC	CASSYQRGEDNEQFF
TRBD1	TRBV28	TRBJ2-7	once	TGTGCCAGCAGTTTAACGCGGGACAGGAGCTCCTACGAGCAGTACTTC	CASSLTRDRSSYEQYF
TRBD1	TRBV5-1	TRBJ1-2	NA	TGCGCCAGCAGCGGGGGACAGGGAGAATATGGCTACACCTTC	CASSGGQGEYGYTF
NA	TRBV11-2	TRBJ1-1	NA	TGTGCCAGCATTCCCTCCCCGGGCACTGAAGCTTTCTTT	CASIPSPGTEAFF
TRBD1	TRBV6-6	TRBJ1-2	NA	TGTGCCAGCAGTCCCCTGACAGGGTATGGCTACACCTTC	CASSPLTGYGYTF
NA	TRBV5-1	TRBJ1-3	NA	TGCGCCAGCAGCTTGGCAGGTCTCAGCTCTGGAAACACCATATATTTT	CASSLAGLSSGNTIYF
NA	TRBV19	TRBJ2-7	NA	TGTGCCAGTAGTTCCCCTGGGGCCTCCAGATCCTACGAGCAGTACTTC	CASSSPGASRSYEQYF
TRBD2	TRBV15	TRBJ2-3	NA	TGTGCCACCAGCATTTGGACTAGCGGGGGGGAAGATACGCAGTATTTT	CATSIWTSGGEDTQYF
NA	TRBV4-3	TRBJ1-1	NA	TGCGCCAGCAGCCAAGACAAGACAGTTCCCACTGAAGCTTTCTTT	CASSQDKTVPTEAFF
NA	TRBV9	TRBJ2-5	NA	TGTGCCAGCAGCTCCAGGGGCACGATTCAAGAGACCCAGTACTTC	CASSSRGTIQETQYF
TRBD2	TRBV4-3	TRBJ2-1	NA	TGCGCCAGCAGCCAAGATTTAGCGGGGGGGGAAAATGAGCAGTTCTTC	CASSQDLAGGENEQFF
TRBD1	TRBV19	TRBJ1-5	NA	TGTGCCAGTAGTAAGGACAGGTGGGTGGTGACCCAGCATTTT	CASSKDRWVVTQHF
NA	TRBV5-4	TRBJ1-3	NA	TGTGCCAGCAGCGACCCAGGGTCTGGAAACACCATATATTTT	CASSDPGSGNTIYF
NA	TRBV7-2	TRBJ1-5	NA	TGTGCCAGCAGCCAAATTGATCAGCCCCAGCATTTT	CASSQIDQPQHF
NA	TRBV15	TRBJ2-3	once	TGTGCCACTCAGCCCGACTCGTGGGATACGCAGTATTTT	CATQPDSWDTQYF
NA	TRBV6-2/TRBV6-3	TRBJ1-5	once	TGTGCCAGCAGTTACTCGATTGAGGGTCAGCCCCAGCATTTT	CASSYSIEGQPQHF
NA	TRBV10-3	TRBJ1-5	few	TGTGCCATCTCTCGGGACATTAGCAATCAGCCCCAGCATTTT	CAISRDISNQPQHF
TRBD2	TRBV30	TRBJ2-1	NA	TGTGCCTGGAGTGTATCGGGGGGGATTGAGCAGTTCTTC	CAWSVSGGIEQFF
TRBD2	TRBV6-5	TRBJ2-7	NA	TGTGCCGTACTAGCGGGCTACGAGCAGTACTTC	CAVLAGYEQYF
NA	TRBV15	TRBJ1-5	NA	TGTGCCACCAGCAGAATTACAGGGACCGGGAGCAATCAGCCCCAGCATTTT	CATSRITGTGSNQPQHF
NA	TRBV30	TRBJ2-7	few	TGTGCCTGGAGATTTTCAGGGCTCTACGAGCAGTACTTC	CAWRFSGLYEQYF
TRBD1	TRBV12-5	TRBJ2-1	NA	TGTGCTAGTGGTTTGGTACAGGACAGGGGGCTCAAATCCAATGAGCAGTTCTTC	CASGLVQDRGLKSNEQFF
NA	TRBV5-6	TRBJ2-1	NA	TGTGCCAGCAGCTACACACGAAACAGGGCGGGCAATGAGCAGTTCTTC	CASSYTRNRAGNEQFF
NA	TRBV28	TRBJ1-6	NA	TGTGCCAGCAGTTTAGGGGCAGGGGCGGTCTATAATTCACCCCTCCACTTT	CASSLGAGAVYNSPLHF
TRBD1	TRBV2	TRBJ1-5	NA	TGTGCCAGCAGTTCACCCGGGACAGAAAATCAGCCCCAGCATTTT	CASSSPGTENQPQHF
TRBD2	TRBV19	TRBJ2-2	once	TGTGCCAGTAGTCCCCTGACTAGCAGCCACACCGGGGAGCTGTTTTTT	CASSPLTSSHTGELFF
TRBD1	TRBV7-2	TRBJ1-2	NA	TGTGCCAGCAACGATCCGGGACAGGGGAGCTACACCTTC	CASNDPGQGSYTF
TRBD2	TRBV2	TRBJ2-3	NA	TGTGCCAGCAGTGGGCCGCCCCGGAATAGCGGGGCCATGGATACGCAGTATTTT	CASSGPPRNSGAMDTQYF
NA	TRBV29-1	TRBJ2-3	NA	TGCAGCGTTGGCGCAGGGGTAGGCACAGATACGCAGTATTTT	CSVGAGVGTDTQYF
NA	TRBV19	TRBJ1-2	few	TGTGCCAGTAGTATTCAGGGTGGCTACACCTTC	CASSIQGGYTF
NA	TRBV29-1	TRBJ1-3	medium-sized	TGCAGCGTTAAAAAGGACATCGACACCATATATTTT	CSVKKDIDTIYF
NA	TRBV6-1	TRBJ1-4	NA	TGTGCCAGCAGTGACCAGGGTCTCCCTAATGAAAAACTGTTTTTT	CASSDQGLPNEKLFF
NA	TRBV6-6	TRBJ1-2	few	TGTGCCAGCAGTCCAGGAATTAACTATGGCTACACCTTC	CASSPGINYGYTF
NA	TRBV7-2	TRBJ2-2	NA	TGTGCCAGCAGCCCGCGGTCGGGGGACGGGGAGCTGTTTTTT	CASSPRSGDGELFF
TRBD1	TRBV28	TRBJ1-6	NA	TGTGCCAGCAGAGAGGGACAGGGTCTTAATTCACCCCTCCACTTT	CASREGQGLNSPLHF
NA	TRBV28	TRBJ1-6	NA	TGTGCCAGCAGTTTAGCAGGGTCTAATTCACCCCTCCACTTT	CASSLAGSNSPLHF
NA	TRBV5-1	TRBJ2-1	NA	TGCGCCAGCAGCTTGGGGGGGACTGGGTTGGAGCAGTTCTTC	CASSLGGTGLEQFF
TRBD1	TRBV5-6	TRBJ1-1	NA	TGTGCCAGCAGCTTGCAGGGGGCCAACACTGAAGCTTTCTTT	CASSLQGANTEAFF
NA	TRBV7-2	TRBJ2-7	NA	TGTGCCAGCAAATACCGGGACAAAGGCGGCTACGAGCAGTACTTC	CASKYRDKGGYEQYF
TRBD2	TRBV11-3	TRBJ2-1	NA	TGTGCCAGCGCCGGGACTAGCGGTAATGAGCAGTTCTTC	CASAGTSGNEQFF
NA	TRBV21-1	TRBJ1-2	once	TGTGCCAGCTTCAGGAGGGGACAGTTCTATGGCTACACCTTC	CASFRRGQFYGYTF
NA	TRBV6-6	TRBJ1-2	once	TGTGCCAGCAGTAACACCCTGGTTGGCTACACCTTC	CASSNTLVGYTF
TRBD1	TRBV19	TRBJ1-2	NA	TGTGCCAGTGGGGACAGGGAGGATGTCGATGGCTACACCTTC	CASGDREDVDGYTF
TRBD2	TRBV19	TRBJ2-1	NA	TGTGCCAGTAGTATAGGCGGGGGGAGCTACAATGAGCAGTTCTTC	CASSIGGGSYNEQFF
NA	TRBV30	TRBJ1-1	NA	TGTGCCTGTCAACCAGGGGCCTTGAACACTGAAGCTTTCTTT	CACQPGALNTEAFF
TRBD1	TRBV2	TRBJ1-1	once	TGTGCCAGCGTGCGACAGGGAGTGAACACTGAAGCTTTCTTT	CASVRQGVNTEAFF
TRBD1	TRBV29-1	TRBJ1-5	few	TGCAGCGCCGGGGACAGTGGGCAGCCCCAGCATTTT	CSAGDSGQPQHF
TRBD1	TRBV18	TRBJ1-4	NA	TGTGCCAGCGTTGACAGGGGATCTAATGAAAAACTGTTTTTT	CASVDRGSNEKLFF
NA	TRBV29-1	TRBJ1-1	NA	TGCAGCGTTGACGCAGGGAACACTGAAGCTTTCTTT	CSVDAGNTEAFF
NA	TRBV28	TRBJ1-6	NA	TGTGCCAGCAGTAGACCGGGACAACCCGGTTCACCCCTCCACTTT	CASSRPGQPGSPLHF
TRBD2	TRBV28	TRBJ2-1	NA	TGTGCCAGCAGTCCCCGGGAGGGGGTCTACAATGAGCAGTTCTTC	CASSPREGVYNEQFF
TRBD1	TRBV6-5	TRBJ2-7	NA	TGTGCCAGCAGCACAACAGGGGGGTACTCCTACGAGCAGTACTTC	CASSTTGGYSYEQYF
TRBD1	TRBV27	TRBJ1-2	NA	TGTGCCAGCAGACCAGGACAGGGGGGCGGCTATGGCTACACCTTC	CASRPGQGGGYGYTF
NA	TRBV30	TRBJ2-1	NA	TGTGCCTGGAGTGTATCCCGAGGAGTTGAGCAGTTCTTC	CAWSVSRGVEQFF
NA	TRBV18	TRBJ2-1	NA	TGTGCCAGCTCAGTATACAATGAGCAGTTCTTC	CASSVYNEQFF
TRBD2	TRBV4-1	TRBJ2-7	NA	TGCGCCAGCAGCCAAGCCTCGACTAGCGGGGGCCGTCGCTCCTACGAGCAGTACTTC	CASSQASTSGGRRSYEQYF